Sequencing of this T cell receptor beta chain was carried out in a study of cytomegalovirus exposure and HLA in healthy donors. Study observations and caveats: An analysis done earlier found most TCR beta V segments productive about 90% or about 30% of the time. Many donors shared some public TCRs, even though most TCR sequences were rare.

Worth noting for this clone: Its antigen remains unknown.

Germline V lookup: CDR1 LGHNA, CDR2 YSLEER. V dropped 4 bases and J dropped 4; count of bases not matched to a gene: 2. CDR3 length: 15 amino acids. PCR involved 60 Vbeta and 13 Jbeta primers. Clones were read by immunoSEQ multiplex PCR, and TCRdb kept only the in-frame ones, dropping some. The sample shows fewer than 200,000 clones, roughly 80% of them seen only once. The chain uses TRBV4-3 and TRBJ2-6; 9 bases are shared with TRBD2. The clonotype was recovered from a woman aged 18-29 years in good health and CMV-seronegative. Sequenced input: PBMCs. Written as DNA, the CDR3 is TGCGCCAGCAGCCTAGCGGGAGCGGGGGCCAACGTCCTGACTTTC. Translated, it gives CASSLAGAGANVLTF.